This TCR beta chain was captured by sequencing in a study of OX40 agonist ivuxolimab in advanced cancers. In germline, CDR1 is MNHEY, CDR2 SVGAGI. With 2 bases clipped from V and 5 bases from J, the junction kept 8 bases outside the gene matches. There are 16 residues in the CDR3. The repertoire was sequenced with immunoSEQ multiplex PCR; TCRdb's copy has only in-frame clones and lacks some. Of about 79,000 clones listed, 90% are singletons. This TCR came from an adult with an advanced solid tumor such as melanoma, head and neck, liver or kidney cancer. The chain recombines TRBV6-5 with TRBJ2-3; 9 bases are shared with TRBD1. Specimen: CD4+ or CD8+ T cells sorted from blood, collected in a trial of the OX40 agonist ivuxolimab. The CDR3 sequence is CASSYLQGAVGDTQYF. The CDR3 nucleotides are TGTGCCAGCAGTTACCTACAGGGGGCCGTGGGAGATACGCAGTATTTT.